Presented here are 32 T cell receptor beta chains from one specimen sequenced in a study of shared clonotypes between healthy human individuals. Produced via immunoSEQ multiplex PCR; TCRdb's table is partial and in-frame only. The sample records roughly 2.5 million clones, approximately 94% being singletons. The sample comprised naive CD4+ T cells sorted from blood. Regarding subset: CD45RA+ positively selected. These receptors were taken from a man in his late teens or twenties in good health.

V usage is TRBV10-2 and J usage is TRBJ1-1; unclear D gene. Per the germline V gene, CDR1 is WSHSY and CDR2 is SAAADI. The V and J ends lost 4 bases and 3 bases respectively, with 9 bases between them. The CDR3 contains 13 residues. The CDR3, as DNA: TGCGCCAGCAGTGTAACGCTTGACACTGAAGCTTTCTTT. Amino acid sequence: CASSVTLDTEAFF.

This chain joins TRBV10-3 and TRBJ2-7; D not resolved. CDR1 ENHRY and CDR2 SYGVKD come from the germline V gene. This CDR3 contains 11 residues. V lost 2 bases, J lost 3 bases, and 2 bases lay in between. This CDR3 is CAISEHYEQYF. The CDR3 coding sequence is TGTGCCATCAGTGAGCACTACGAGCAGTACTTC.

This chain uses TRBV6-6 with TRBJ2-1; 8 bases match TRBD1. CDR3 size: 15 residues. J gave up 3 bases and V 5 bases, and 6 bases lay outside the gene matches. The germline gives CDR1 MNHNY, CDR2 SVGAGI (reference sequence). The CDR3 DNA is TGTGCCAGCAGTGGCGGGACAGGTTACTACAATGAGCAGTTCTTC. This encodes CASSGGTGYYNEQFF.

The rearrangement joins TRBV5-1 to TRBJ2-2, with 7 bases that match TRBD1. Germline V gives CDR1 SGHRS, CDR2 YFSETQ. The CDR3 loop spans 14 amino acids. Trimming at V came to 1 base and at J to 5 bases, leaving 2 bases not matched to a gene. CDR3: CASSLQQGTGELFF. CDR3 coding DNA: TGCGCCAGCAGCTTGCAACAGGGGACCGGGGAGCTGTTTTTT.

This clone was counted between two and nine times. This sequence joins TRBV4-2 and TRBJ1-2; unclear D gene. CDR1 is LGHNA and CDR2 is YNFKEQ in the germline V gene. Trimming shortened V by 0 bases and J by 4 bases, and 12 bases separated the two germline ends. The CDR3 loop spans 15 amino acids. The CDR3 is CASSQDRTAFYGYTF. In nucleotides, the CDR3 is TGTGCCAGCAGCCAAGATAGGACGGCGTTCTATGGCTACACCTTC.

In DNA, the CDR3 is TGTGCCAGCAACGGCGGGGGGGCCATCGGGGAGCTGTTTTTT. It encodes CASNGGGAIGELFF. The rearrangement uses TRBV2 and TRBJ2-2; 9 nucleotides match TRBD2. After removal of 7 bases from V and 7 bases from J, the junction contained 7 bases not matched to a gene. Germline V CDR1 and CDR2: SNHLY, FYNNEI. The CDR3 has 14 amino acids.

Concerning this clone: The same CDR3 can be traced to other DNA sequences in this sample. J is TRBJ1-1 and V is TRBV28; no clear D. Germline V CDR1 and CDR2: MDHEN, SYDVKM. CDR3 length: 11 residues. V lost 5 bases and J lost 0, with 1 base in between. The CDR3 region is CASSMNTEAFF. In DNA form, the CDR3 reads TGTGCCAGCAGTATGAACACTGAAGCTTTCTTT.

Details on this clone: Other DNA sequences in this sample translate to the same CDR3. The chain joins TRBV28 to TRBJ1-3; D is uncertain. The ends were cut back, 3 bases at V and 4 bases at J, with 7 bases in the middle. The germline V gene has CDR1 MDHEN and CDR2 SYDVKM. The CDR3 has 13 amino acids. The CDR3 coding sequence is TGTGCCAGCAGTTTCCTGTCCGGAAACACCATATATTTT. Its protein product is CASSFLSGNTIYF. Full variable domain (outside the CDR3, taken from reference TRBV28 and TRBJ1-3): DVKVTQSSRYLVKRTGEKVFLECVQDMDHENMFWYRQDPGLGLRLIYFSYDVKMKEKGDIPEGYSVSREKKERFSLILESASTNQTSMYLCASSFLSGNTIYFGEGSWLTVV.

CDR3 sequence reads: CASSLDGAGYTF. The CDR3 nucleotides read TGTGCCAGCAGCTTGGATGGGGCCGGCTACACCTTC. The chain combines TRBV5-6 with TRBJ1-2; a possible D gene is TRBD1 (5 bases). The germline V and J ends were trimmed by 0 bases and 8 bases, with 8 bases remaining between them. Germline CDR1 is SGHDT and CDR2 is YYEEEE. The CDR3 consists of 12 residues.

DNA of the CDR3: TGTGCCAGCAGAACTACAGGGACCTACGAGCAGTACTTC. It specifies CASRTTGTYEQYF. V usage is TRBV6-5 and J usage is TRBJ2-7, with D possibly TRBD1 on 6 matching bases. Trimming took off 6 bases at V and 2 bases at J, with 11 bases between the two ends. The CDR3 loop spans 13 amino acids. Germline CDR1 and CDR2: MNHEY and SVGAGI.

This clone was recorded only once. The rearrangement joins TRBV7-2 to TRBJ2-1, with D unresolved. V lost 5 bases and J 4 bases, leaving 12 bases between the germline ends. Germline assignment: CDR1 SGHTA and CDR2 FQGNSA. The CDR3 totals 14 residues. The CDR3 reads CASSGADGYNEQFF. In nucleotides, the CDR3 is TGTGCCAGCAGCGGCGCGGACGGATACAATGAGCAGTTCTTC.

There are a few counts of this clone. The V gene is TRBV2, the J gene TRBJ1-5; the D is unclear. V dropped 0 bases and J dropped 3 bases, with 9 bases sitting between them. CDR3 length: 15 residues. CDR1 is SNHLY, CDR2 FYNNEI, per germline. The CDR3 DNA follows: TGTGCCAGCAGTGAAGCAGGAGTAAACAATCAGCCCCAGCATTTT. This sequence encodes CASSEAGVNNQPQHF.

In its sample, this clone was seen once. This chain joins TRBV6-1 and TRBJ2-1; D not certain. The CDR3 runs 14 residues. V shed 2 bases and J shed 4 bases, with 9 bases lying between them. Germline loops: CDR1 MNHNS, CDR2 SASEGT. The CDR3 region has the DNA TGTGCCAGCAGTGAACAGTTCTCTTACAATGAGCAGTTCTTC. Encoded protein: CASSEQFSYNEQFF.

The chain couples TRBV9 to TRBJ2-5; 11 bases are a match to TRBD1. Trimming removed 2 bases from V and 0 bases from J; junction bases left unmatched: 3. The V gene's germline CDR1 is SGDLS and CDR2 YYNGEE. The CDR3 is made up of 16 amino acids. The CDR3 spells CASSVGTGGYQETQYF. Here the CDR3 DNA reads TGTGCCAGCAGCGTGGGGACAGGGGGGTACCAAGAGACCCAGTACTTC.

V usage is TRBV28 and J usage is TRBJ2-7; D might be TRBD2 (5 bases). Germline CDR1 and CDR2: MDHEN and SYDVKM. CDR3 length: 14 residues. The V gene lost 11 bases and the J gene lost 3 bases, with 20 bases spanning the gap. The CDR3 sequence is CASSQRRRIYEQYF. In DNA, the CDR3 is TGTGCCTCGTCCCAGCGGAGAAGGATCTACGAGCAGTACTTC.

The chain combines TRBV5-4 with TRBJ1-3; D possibly corresponds to TRBD1 (6 bases). V gave up 1 base and J gave up 0 bases, with 11 bases separating them. Germline CDR1 is SGHNT and CDR2 is YYREEE (reference sequence). The CDR3 has 16 amino acids. CDR3 coding DNA: TGTGCCAGCAGCTTGCAGGGGAGGGACTCTGGAAACACCATATATTTT. It encodes CASSLQGRDSGNTIYF.

The DNA for the CDR3 is TGTGCCAGCAGCTTCAGGTGGGCGGGATCCACAGATACGCAGTATTTT. It encodes CASSFRWAGSTDTQYF. The J gene is TRBJ2-3, the V gene TRBV7-2; possible D gene TRBD2, 6 bases. This CDR3 has 16 residues. Germline CDR1 is SGHTA and CDR2 is FQGNSA. V shed 3 bases and J shed 2 bases, with 15 bases lying between them. The entire variable domain, with the rest obtained from reference TRBV7-2 and TRBJ2-3, is as follows: GAGVSQSPSNKVTEKGKDVELRCDPISGHTALYWYRQSLGQGLEFLIYFQGNSAPDKSGLPSDRFSAERTGGSVSTLTIQRTQQEDSAVYLCASSFRWAGSTDTQYFGPGTRLTVL.

The chain employs TRBV7-2 and TRBJ1-2, with a tentative D call TRBD1 (6 bases). Germline V gives CDR1 SGHTA, CDR2 FQGNSA. This CDR3 contains 15 residues. V was trimmed by 1 base and J by 4 bases, leaving 13 bases between them. CDR3 DNA: TGTGCCAGCAGCTTAGAAGGAGGGGACATCTATGGCTACACCTTC. Amino acids: CASSLEGGDIYGYTF.

V gene TRBV28 combines with J gene TRBJ1-1; D gene ambiguous. Germline-derived CDR1 and CDR2 are MDHEN and SYDVKM. The CDR3 has 13 residues. V was shortened by 7 bases and J by 0 bases, with 9 bases between the two germline ends. The CDR3 nucleotides are TGTGCCAGCAACGAGGTGTTGAACACTGAAGCTTTCTTT. Translating gives CASNEVLNTEAFF.

This chain uses TRBV10-2 with TRBJ1-1; 8 nucleotides line up with TRBD1. Germline CDR1 is WSHSY and CDR2 is SAAADI. This CDR3 has 17 amino acids. The V gene end was trimmed by 0 bases and the J gene end by 1 base; junction bases not matched to a gene: 7. The CDR3 coding sequence is TGCGCCAGCAGTGAGTCGGTCCCAGGGGGCGAGAACACTGAAGCTTTCTTT. Its translation is CASSESVPGGENTEAFF.

The chain links TRBV7-2 to TRBJ2-1; TRBD2 aligns across 12 bases. This CDR3 is built from 12 residues. CDR1 and CDR2 (germline): SGHTA, FQGNSA. With V trimmed by 4 bases and J by 15 bases, 4 bases remained unmatched. This CDR3 reads CASSSSTSGGFF. The CDR3 DNA sequence: TGTGCCAGCAGCTCGTCGACTAGCGGGGGGTTCTTC.

This chain connects TRBV30 to TRBJ2-7, with 9 nucleotides matching TRBD1. Germline trimming cut 4 bases from V and 1 base from J; bases unmatched to any gene: 5. The germline CDR1 and CDR2 sequences are GTSNPN and SVGIG (reference sequence). The CDR3 spans 14 residues. The CDR3 spells CAWTDRGTSYEQYF. CDR3 in DNA: TGTGCCTGGACGGACAGGGGCACTTCCTACGAGCAGTACTTC.

The chain joins TRBV5-6 to TRBJ1-1; 8 bases align to TRBD1. Germline V CDR1 and CDR2: SGHDT, YYEEEE. The trim removed 3 bases at V and 1 base at J, leaving 5 bases unmatched. CDR3 length equals 15 residues. The CDR3 coding sequence is TGTGCCAGCAGCTGGGTAGACAGGGGGAACACTGAAGCTTTCTTT. It translates to CASSWVDRGNTEAFF.

J is TRBJ2-2 and V is TRBV6-5; 9 nucleotides align to TRBD1. Germline loops: CDR1 MNHEY, CDR2 SVGAGI. This CDR3 spans 15 amino acids. V dropped 6 bases and J dropped 4; count of bases not matched to a gene: 6. The CDR3 coding sequence is TGTGCCAGCAGGCTCTCGGACAGGGGCACCGGGGAGCTGTTTTTT. Protein: CASRLSDRGTGELFF.

This chain uses TRBV11-3 with TRBJ2-2; 11 bases line up with TRBD2. This CDR3 spans 18 amino acids. With V trimmed by 1 base and J by 4 bases, 8 bases remained unmatched. Per germline, CDR1 SGHNT and CDR2 YENEEA. The CDR3 protein is CASSLALAGVPSTGELFF. The CDR3 bases are TGTGCCAGCAGCTTAGCACTAGCGGGAGTTCCGAGCACCGGGGAGCTGTTTTTT.

The chain employs TRBV7-9 and TRBJ2-2, with D perhaps assigned TRBD1 or TRBD2 (5 bases each). Trimming cost V 3 bases and J 5 bases, with 13 bases left between them. Germline-derived CDR1 and CDR2 are SEHNR and FQNEAQ (reference sequence). The CDR3 totals 15 residues. For the CDR3, the DNA is TGTGCCAGCAGCTTCCGGGACCTCGGGACCGGGGAGCTGTTTTTT. Its translation is CASSFRDLGTGELFF.

J is TRBJ2-1 and V is TRBV19; TRBD2 matches at 10 bases. CDR3 length equals 14 residues. The germline gives CDR1 LNHDA, CDR2 SQIVND (reference sequence). V was pared by 8 bases and J by 6 bases, with 7 bases of the junction left unmatched. The CDR3 region is CASASGSYSNEQFF. CDR3 DNA: TGTGCCAGTGCTAGCGGGAGTTATAGCAATGAGCAGTTCTTC.

In this sample, this clone turned up once. This sequence joins TRBV6-1 and TRBJ1-3; no clear D. V shed 4 bases and J shed 0 bases, with 16 bases lying between them. Germline V lookup: CDR1 MNHNS, CDR2 SASEGT. The CDR3 has 17 amino acids. The CDR3 region is CASSVGLRGNSGNTIYF. The CDR3 nucleotides are TGTGCCAGCAGTGTCGGTCTGCGGGGAAACTCTGGAAACACCATATATTTT.

CDR3 DNA: TGCGCCAGTCACAGGGGTGGCACAGATACGCAGTATTTT. It codes for CASHRGGTDTQYF. The chain uses TRBV5-1 and TRBJ2-3; 7 bases match TRBD1. This CDR3 has 13 amino acids. Germline-derived CDR1 and CDR2 are SGHRS and YFSETQ. V lost 8 bases, J lost 1 base, and 4 bases stayed unmatched.

This clone was observed a few times. The V gene is TRBV2, the J gene TRBJ1-5; D uncertain. Germline V CDR1 and CDR2: SNHLY, FYNNEI. This CDR3 region has 14 residues. V lost 4 bases and J lost 11, with 18 bases in between. Here the CDR3 reads CASSAYLSSLAQHF. Written as DNA, the CDR3 is TGTGCCAGCAGTGCTTATCTTTCCTCGTTAGCCCAGCATTTT.

V gene TRBV5-1 combines with J gene TRBJ2-6, with D possibly being TRBD2 (6 bases). Germline CDR1 reads SGHRS; CDR2 reads YFSETQ. CDR3 length equals 18 residues. With 2 bases removed from V and 0 bases from J, the gap between germline ends came to 15 bases. The CDR3 nucleotides are TGCGCCAGCAGCTTTGGGTGGGAGGTCCGCTCTGGGGCCAACGTCCTGACTTTC. Translation: CASSFGWEVRSGANVLTF.

The J gene is TRBJ2-7, the V gene TRBV18; TRBD1 matches 12 bases. CDR3 length: 15 residues. Germline assignment: CDR1 KGHSH and CDR2 LQKENI. V lost 4 bases and J lost 6; bases outside the gene matches: 7. The CDR3 loop is CASSLAGTGGSEQYF. CDR3 coding DNA: TGTGCCAGCTCACTAGCCGGGACAGGGGGCTCCGAGCAGTACTTC.